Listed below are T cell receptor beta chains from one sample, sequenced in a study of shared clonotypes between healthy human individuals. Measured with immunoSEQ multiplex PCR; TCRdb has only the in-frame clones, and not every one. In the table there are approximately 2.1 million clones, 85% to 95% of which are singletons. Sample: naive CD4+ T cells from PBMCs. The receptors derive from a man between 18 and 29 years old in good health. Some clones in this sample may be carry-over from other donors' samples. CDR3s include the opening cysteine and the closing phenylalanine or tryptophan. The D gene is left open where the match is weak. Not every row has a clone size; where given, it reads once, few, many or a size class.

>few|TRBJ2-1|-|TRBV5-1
CASSLYNEQFF
TGCGCCAGCAGCTTGTACAATGAGCAGTTCTTC
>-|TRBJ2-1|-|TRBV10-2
CASRDGGHQFF
TGCGCCAGCCGCGATGGGGGCCATCAGTTCTTC
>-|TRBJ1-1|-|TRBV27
CASSGRGFSEAFF
TGTGCCAGCAGTGGAAGAGGGTTCTCTGAAGCTTTCTTT
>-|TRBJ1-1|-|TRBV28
CASTSDGQRAEAFF
TGTGCCAGCACCTCGGACGGCCAGCGGGCTGAAGCTTTCTTT
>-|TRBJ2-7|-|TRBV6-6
CASSPRAGALGQYF
TGTGCCAGCAGTCCAAGGGCTGGGGCTTTGGGGCAGTACTTC
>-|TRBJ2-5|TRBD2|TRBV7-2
CASSLGTSGRRQETQYF
TGTGCCAGCAGCTTAGGGACTAGCGGGAGAAGGCAAGAGACCCAGTACTTC
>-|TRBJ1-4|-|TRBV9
CASSVGVTGLNEKLFF
TGTGCCAGCAGCGTAGGCGTGACAGGTCTTAATGAAAAACTGTTTTTT
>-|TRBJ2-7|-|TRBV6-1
CASSGAGYYEQYF
TGTGCCAGCAGTGGGGCAGGGTACTACGAGCAGTACTTC
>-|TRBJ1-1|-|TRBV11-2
CASSLGLGLNTEAFF
TGTGCCAGCAGCTTAGGACTGGGGCTGAACACTGAAGCTTTCTTT
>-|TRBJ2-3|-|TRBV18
CASSPDSYRADTQYF
TGTGCCAGCTCACCCGATTCCTACAGGGCAGATACGCAGTATTTT
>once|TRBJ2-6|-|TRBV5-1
CASSFVASGANVLTF
TGCGCCAGCAGCTTCGTAGCCTCTGGGGCCAACGTCCTGACTTTC
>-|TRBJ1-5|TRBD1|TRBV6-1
CASSGQGAFQPQHF
TGTGCCAGCAGTGGACAGGGGGCATTTCAGCCCCAGCATTTT